This T cell receptor (beta chain) is drawn from a study of cytomegalovirus exposure and HLA in healthy donors. Findings of the study overall: Whilst most TCR sequences proved rare, a subset of public TCRs occurred across many donors. Subsequent analysis found a tendency for first-cohort TCR clusters to co-occur within the 90 to 150 validation repertoires.

The CDR3 length is 14 residues. With 4 bases removed from V and 1 base from J, the gap between germline ends came to 11 bases. Germline CDR1 is SGHRS and CDR2 is YFSETQ. Sequenced by immunoSEQ multiplex PCR; TCRdb stores in-frame clones only, minus some. The table includes hundreds of thousands of clones, roughly 87% detected once. A word on this clone: What it binds is not known.

The TCR comes from a woman aged 18-29 years in good health and CMV-seropositive. The genes are TRBV5-1 and TRBJ2-5; D might be TRBD1 (6 bases). Sequences were obtained from PBMCs. This CDR3 reads CASSQGTLQETQYF. The CDR3 DNA reads as TGCGCCAGCAGCCAAGGGACACTCCAAGAGACCCAGTACTTC. Combining the CDR3 with reference TRBV5-1 and TRBJ2-5 gives the whole variable domain KAGVTQTPRYLIKTRGQQVTLSCSPISGHRSVSWYQQTPGQGLQFLFEYFSETQRNKGNFPGRFSGRQFSNSRSEMNVSTLELGDSALYLCASSQGTLQETQYFGPGTRLLVL.